Listed below are T cell receptor beta chains from one sample, sequenced in a study of shared clonotypes between healthy human individuals. Assay: immunoSEQ multiplex PCR; the TCRdb copy retains only in-frame clones and omits some. Among roughly 590,000 clones listed, 95% to 96% were seen once. The material sequenced was naive CD8+ T cells sorted from blood. The origin of the receptors is a woman in her twenties or thirties in good health. CDR3s include the opening cysteine and the closing phenylalanine or tryptophan. The D gene is left open where the match is weak. Clone size is given for some rows only: seen once, a few or many times, or a class if the clone is expanded.

len,v_gene,d_gene,j_gene,abundance,CDR3aa,CDR3nt
15,TRBV10-1,TRBD1,TRBJ2-7,once,CASSESVTGVIEQYF,TGCGCCAGCAGTGAGTCGGTGACAGGGGTAATCGAGCAGTACTTC
13,TRBV2,NA,TRBJ1-3,NA,CASSEFSGNTIYF,TGTGCCAGCAGTGAATTTTCCGGAAACACCATATATTTT
15,TRBV5-1,TRBD1,TRBJ2-1,NA,CASSVDRDPYNEQFF,TGCGCCAGCAGCGTCGACAGGGATCCCTACAATGAGCAGTTCTTC
12,TRBV7-9,NA,TRBJ2-1,NA,CASSPSGSEQFF,TGTGCCAGCAGCCCCTCAGGCTCTGAGCAGTTCTTC
15,TRBV7-9,NA,TRBJ2-2,NA,CASSFFRVNTGELFF,TGTGCCAGCAGCTTCTTCCGGGTGAACACCGGGGAGCTGTTTTTT
15,TRBV19,NA,TRBJ1-5,few,CASSVHEGSNQPQHF,TGTGCCAGTAGTGTTCATGAAGGGAGTAATCAGCCCCAGCATTTT
15,TRBV7-9,TRBD2,TRBJ2-5,NA,CASSLVREGTETQYF,TGTGCCAGCAGCTTAGTTCGGGAGGGCACAGAGACCCAGTACTTC
16,TRBV11-3,NA,TRBJ2-1,NA,CASSPLEDSEGDEQFF,TGTGCCAGCAGTCCACTCGAGGACTCGGAAGGCGATGAGCAGTTCTTC
15,TRBV5-4,TRBD1,TRBJ2-3,NA,CASSTPDREFDTQYF,TGTGCCAGCAGCACCCCGGACAGGGAGTTTGATACGCAGTATTTT
15,TRBV27,NA,TRBJ1-2,once,CATAVGLSWGGGYTF,TGTGCTACAGCAGTCGGCCTTTCGTGGGGAGGTGGCTACACCTTC
11,TRBV2,NA,TRBJ2-5,once,CASAFPGTQYF,TGTGCCAGCGCATTCCCGGGGACCCAGTACTTC
12,TRBV30,NA,TRBJ2-7,NA,CAWREGNYEQYF,TGTGCCTGGAGGGAGGGGAACTACGAGCAGTACTTC
21,TRBV9,TRBD1,TRBJ2-6,NA,CASSVSEAADRGASGANVLTF,TGTGCCAGCAGCGTTTCGGAGGCCGCGGACAGGGGCGCCTCTGGGGCCAACGTCCTGACTTTC
15,TRBV7-9,NA,TRBJ1-4,NA,CASSLEAALNEKLFF,TGTGCCAGCAGCTTAGAAGCGGCCCTTAATGAAAAACTGTTTTTT
14,TRBV28,NA,TRBJ1-1,NA,CASSQVAVNTEAFF,TGTGCCAGCAGTCAGGTAGCCGTGAACACTGAAGCTTTCTTT
13,TRBV7-9,NA,TRBJ2-1,NA,CASSLVPSNEQFF,TGTGCCAGCAGCTTAGTCCCTAGCAATGAGCAGTTCTTC
17,TRBV30,TRBD1,TRBJ1-5,NA,CADPTGVASGWDQPQHF,TGTGCCGACCCTACAGGGGTAGCTTCGGGTTGGGATCAGCCCCAGCATTTT
15,TRBV2,NA,TRBJ2-7,NA,CASSEGHINSYEQYF,TGTGCCAGCAGTGAAGGGCACATAAACTCCTACGAGCAGTACTTC
13,TRBV15,NA,TRBJ2-7,few,CATSGFMDYEQYF,TGTGCCACCAGCGGGTTTATGGACTACGAGCAGTACTTC
13,TRBV4-1,TRBD2,TRBJ2-7,NA,CASSRRLANEQYF,TGCGCCAGCAGCCGTAGACTAGCTAACGAGCAGTACTTC
15,TRBV27,NA,TRBJ1-2,NA,CASSPSGSPRRGYTF,TGTGCCAGCAGTCCCTCTGGGTCTCCCAGGCGAGGCTACACCTTC
15,TRBV9,TRBD2,TRBJ2-1,NA,CASSVGGLASYEQFF,TGTGCCAGCAGCGTAGGAGGACTAGCTAGCTATGAGCAGTTCTTC